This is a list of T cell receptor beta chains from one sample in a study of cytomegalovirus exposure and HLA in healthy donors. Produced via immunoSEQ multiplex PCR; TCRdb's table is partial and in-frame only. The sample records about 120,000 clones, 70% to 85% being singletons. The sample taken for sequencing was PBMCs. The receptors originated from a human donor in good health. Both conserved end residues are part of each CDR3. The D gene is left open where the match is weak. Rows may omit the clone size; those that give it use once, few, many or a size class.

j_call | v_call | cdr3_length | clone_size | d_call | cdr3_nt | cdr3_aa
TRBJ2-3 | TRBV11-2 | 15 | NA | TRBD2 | TGTGCCAGCAGCCCGTCTTGGGAGGGGCGTGATACGCAGTATTTT | CASSPSWEGRDTQYF
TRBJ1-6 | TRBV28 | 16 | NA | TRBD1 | TGTGCCAGCAACGATCCTGCGGGACAGACTAATTCACCCCTCCACTTT | CASNDPAGQTNSPLHF
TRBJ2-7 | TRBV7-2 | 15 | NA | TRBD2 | TGTGCCAGCAGCCTCATGACTAGCGGAGCCTACGAGCAGTACTTC | CASSLMTSGAYEQYF
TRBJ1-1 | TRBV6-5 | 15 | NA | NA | TGTGCCAGCAGTTACACCGGGGGTGCAAACACTGAAGCTTTCTTT | CASSYTGGANTEAFF
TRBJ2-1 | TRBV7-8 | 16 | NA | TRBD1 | TGTGCCAGCAGCGGCGGGACAGGGATACGTTACAATGAGCAGTTCTTC | CASSGGTGIRYNEQFF
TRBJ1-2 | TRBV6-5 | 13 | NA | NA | TGTGCCAGCGCTCCGGTTGCCTTCGCGGGCTACACCTTC | CASAPVAFAGYTF
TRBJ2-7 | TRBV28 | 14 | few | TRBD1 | TGTGCCAGCAGTGGGGGGACAGGGATCTACGAGCAGTACTTC | CASSGGTGIYEQYF
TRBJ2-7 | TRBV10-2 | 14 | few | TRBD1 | TGCGCCAGCAGTCTCGACAGGGGAGTCAACGAGCAGTACTTC | CASSLDRGVNEQYF
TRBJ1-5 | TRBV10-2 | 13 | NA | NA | TGCGCCACCGGGACATATAGCAATCAGCCCCAGCATTTT | CATGTYSNQPQHF
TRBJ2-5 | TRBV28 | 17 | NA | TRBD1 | TGTGCCAGCAGTGAGCCCAACCCGGGACAGGGGACCATTACCCAGTACTTC | CASSEPNPGQGTITQYF
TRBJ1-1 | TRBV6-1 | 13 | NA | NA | TGTGCCAGCAGTGAAGCCAGCCGGGCTGAAGCTTTCTTT | CASSEASRAEAFF
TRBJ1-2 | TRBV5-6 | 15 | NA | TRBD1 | TGTGCCAGCAGGTCTTACCGGGACAGAATCTATGGCTACACCTTC | CASRSYRDRIYGYTF
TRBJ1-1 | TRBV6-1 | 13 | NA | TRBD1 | TGTGCCAGCACTGACAGGGGGATTGTCGGAGCTTTCTTT | CASTDRGIVGAFF
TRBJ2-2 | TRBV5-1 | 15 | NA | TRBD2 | TGCGCCAGCAGTTGGACTAGCGGGACAGGCGGGGAGCTGTTTTTT | CASSWTSGTGGELFF
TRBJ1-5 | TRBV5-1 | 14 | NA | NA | TGCGCCAGCAGCTTATCAGGGTACGATCAGCCCCAGCATTTT | CASSLSGYDQPQHF
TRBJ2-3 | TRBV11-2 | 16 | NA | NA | TGTGCCAGCAGCTTAGGATCTAGTCCCGTTTCAGATACGCAGTATTTT | CASSLGSSPVSDTQYF
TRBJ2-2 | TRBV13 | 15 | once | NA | TGTGCCAGCAGCTTCGAGAACGTTATCACCGGGGAGCTGTTTTTT | CASSFENVITGELFF
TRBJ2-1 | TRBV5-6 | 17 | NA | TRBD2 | TGTGCCAGCAGCTTATACCGACTAGCGGGGTCCTACAATGAGCAGTTCTTC | CASSLYRLAGSYNEQFF
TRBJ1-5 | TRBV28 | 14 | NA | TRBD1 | TGTGCCAGCAGCCAAACAGGGGTGGGCCAGCCCCAGCATTTT | CASSQTGVGQPQHF
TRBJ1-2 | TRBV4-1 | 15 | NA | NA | TGCGCCAGCAGCCAAGGCAGGACTGTGAACTATGGCTACACCTTC | CASSQGRTVNYGYTF
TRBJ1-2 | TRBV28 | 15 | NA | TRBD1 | TGTGCCAGCAGTGTGGGGGGACAGGGAAGGTATGGCTACACCTTC | CASSVGGQGRYGYTF
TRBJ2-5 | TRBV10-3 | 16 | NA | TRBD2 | TGTGCCATCAGTGAGTCGGGAGGGGCGGGCCAAGAGACCCAGTACTTC | CAISESGGAGQETQYF
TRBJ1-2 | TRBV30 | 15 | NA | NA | TGTGCCTGGAGTGTACGAAAGGGGGACACCTATGGCTACACCTTC | CAWSVRKGDTYGYTF
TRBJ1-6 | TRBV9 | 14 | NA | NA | TGTGCCAGCAGGCCAGGCCTTTTGAATTCACCCCTCCACTTT | CASRPGLLNSPLHF
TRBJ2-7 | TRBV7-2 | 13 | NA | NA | TGTGCCAGCAGCTTATCTAGGAACTACGAGCAGTACTTC | CASSLSRNYEQYF
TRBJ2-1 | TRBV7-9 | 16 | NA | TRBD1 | TGTGCCAGCAGCTTATTGGACAGGGGAAAAAAAAATGAGCAGTTCTTC | CASSLLDRGKKNEQFF
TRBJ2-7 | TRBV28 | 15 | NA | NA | TGTGCCAGTGCAGGGTCAACAGGGATCTCCTACGAGCAGTACTTC | CASAGSTGISYEQYF
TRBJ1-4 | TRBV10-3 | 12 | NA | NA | TGTGCCATCAGTGACGGGAATGAAAAACTGTTTTTT | CAISDGNEKLFF
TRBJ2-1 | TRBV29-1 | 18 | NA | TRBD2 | TGCAGCGCCATGACTAGCGGGAGGGCCTCTATCTACTACAATGAGCAGTTCTTC | CSAMTSGRASIYYNEQFF
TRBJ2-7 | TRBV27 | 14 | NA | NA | TGTGCCAGCAGCTATAAGCCTGAGTCCTACGAGCAGTACTTC | CASSYKPESYEQYF
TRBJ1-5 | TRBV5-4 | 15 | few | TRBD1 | TGTGCCAGCAGCTACAGGGGTCAGAGCAATCAGCCCCAGCATTTT | CASSYRGQSNQPQHF
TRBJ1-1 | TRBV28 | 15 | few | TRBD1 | TGTGCCAGCAGGCTTCGGACAGGGTTTGACACTGAAGCTTTCTTT | CASRLRTGFDTEAFF
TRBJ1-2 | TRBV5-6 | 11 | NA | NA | TGTGCCAGCAGCGCATCTAGTGGCTACACCTTC | CASSASSGYTF
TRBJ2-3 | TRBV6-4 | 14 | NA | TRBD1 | TGTGCCAGCAGCAGGACAGGCTCCACAGATACGCAGTATTTT | CASSRTGSTDTQYF
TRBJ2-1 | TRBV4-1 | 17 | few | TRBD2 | TGCGCCAGCAGCCAAGGCCCTGCTAGCGGGGGCTACAATGAGCAGTTCTTC | CASSQGPASGGYNEQFF
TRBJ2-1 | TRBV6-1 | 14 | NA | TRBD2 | TGTGCCAGCAGACTAGCGGGAGGGTACAATGAGCAGTTCTTC | CASRLAGGYNEQFF
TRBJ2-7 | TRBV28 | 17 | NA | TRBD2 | TGTGCCAGCAGCCCCTTTCTAGCGGGAGCGTCGGCCTACGAGCAGTACTTC | CASSPFLAGASAYEQYF
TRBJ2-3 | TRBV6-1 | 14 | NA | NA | TGTGCCAGCAGGGTTCCGGACTATGGGGATACGCAGTATTTT | CASRVPDYGDTQYF
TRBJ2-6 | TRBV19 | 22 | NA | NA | TGTGCCAGTAGTATTGGTGGGTTTTTTCCGGGGGGCTCCCCCTCTGGGGCCAACGTCCTGACTTTC | CASSIGGFFPGGSPSGANVLTF
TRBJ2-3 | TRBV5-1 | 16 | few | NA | TGCGCCAGCAGAGCGCCGGGACAACCCAACACAGATACGCAGTATTTT | CASRAPGQPNTDTQYF
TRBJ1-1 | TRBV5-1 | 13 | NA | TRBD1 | TGCGCCAGCAGCGTGACAGGGGGCACTGAAGCTTTCTTT | CASSVTGGTEAFF
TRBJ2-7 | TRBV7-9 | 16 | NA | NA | TGTGCCAGCAGCTTAGGAGTGACACTCGGCTCCTACGAGCAGTACTTC | CASSLGVTLGSYEQYF
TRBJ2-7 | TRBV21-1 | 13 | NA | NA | TGTGCCAGCCGGGACAGAGGCCCCTACGAGCAGTACTTC | CASRDRGPYEQYF